These 7 T cell receptor beta chains share one sample of origin, sequenced in a study of CD8 T cells in Susac syndrome. RNA amounts of 0.5 to 1 ug underwent reverse transcription with random hexamers. TCRdb re-called the immunoSEQ multiplex PCR reads through MiXCR, storing one row per CDR3 protein. The top ten clones hold 0.15% to 0.2% of a sample with about 150,000 distinct CDR3 sequences, about 95% of them seen once. The sequenced material came from CD4+ T cells from PBMCs. These TCRs come from a human donor with Susac syndrome.

This chain connects TRBV10-3 to TRBJ1-6, with 8 bases fitting TRBD1. The ends lost 10 bases at V and 2 bases at J; junction bases unmatched: 4. Germline V CDR1 and CDR2: ENHRY, SYGVKD. The CDR3 spans 14 residues. The DNA of the CDR3 is TGTGCCACCATGACAGGGGCCTATAATTCACCCCTCCACTTT. The encoded protein is CATMTGAYNSPLHF.

The chain joins TRBV6-5 to TRBJ1-5; D call uncertain. Germline V gene lookup returns CDR1 MNHEY and CDR2 SVGAGI. Trimming shortened V by 6 bases and J by 4 bases, and 10 bases separated the two germline ends. This CDR3 contains 13 residues. Here the CDR3 DNA reads TGTGCCAGCAGGGGGTGGGAAAATCAGCCCCAGCATTTT. Its protein product is CASRGWENQPQHF.

V usage is TRBV7-2 and J usage is TRBJ2-7; D tentatively reads TRBD1 or TRBD2 (6 bases each). The V end lost 8 bases, the J end lost 2 bases, and 16 bases lay between the germline ends. The CDR3 loop spans 14 amino acids. Germline CDR1 reads SGHTA; CDR2 reads FQGNSA. For the CDR3, the DNA is TGTGCCAGCCGGAGGGACATCACGGCCTACGAGCAGTACTTC. Protein product: CASRRDITAYEQYF.

The chain couples TRBV9 to TRBJ1-1, with a tentative D call TRBD1 (6 bases). Germline CDR1 is SGDLS and CDR2 is YYNGEE. The CDR3 consists of 15 residues. The ends were cut back, 3 bases at V and 0 bases at J, with 12 bases in the middle. As DNA, the CDR3 is TGTGCCAGCAGCGCCGGGGGGGCTATGAACACTGAAGCTTTCTTT. Residues: CASSAGGAMNTEAFF.

This chain links TRBV25-1 with TRBJ1-1, with a tentative D call TRBD1 (5 bases). V was cut by 3 bases and J by 5 bases, with 10 bases left in between. The CDR3 length is 13 residues. Germline CDR1 reads MGHDK; CDR2 reads SYGVNS. Here the CDR3 DNA reads TGTGCCAGCAGTGAGCTCCGGGGGACTGAAGCTTTCTTT. It yields the protein CASSELRGTEAFF. Based on the CDR3 plus reference TRBV25-1 and TRBJ1-1, the full variable domain is EADIYQTPRYLVIGTGKKITLECSQTMGHDKMYWYQQDPGMELHLIHYSYGVNSTEKGDLSSESTVSRIRTEHFPLTLESARPSHTSQYLCASSELRGTEAFFGQGTRLTVV.

The V call is TRBV3-1, the J call TRBJ2-5, with TRBD2 as a possible D gene (5 bases). The CDR3 consists of 14 residues. CDR1 is LGHDT and CDR2 is YNNKEL in the germline V gene (reference sequence). The V end was cut by 0 bases, the J end by 5 bases, with 10 bases between. This CDR3 is CASSQDLGVETQYF. The CDR3 coding sequence is TGTGCCAGCAGCCAAGATCTGGGAGTGGAGACCCAGTACTTC.

This chain connects TRBV4-1 to TRBJ1-2, with 8 bases matching TRBD1. V dropped 4 bases and J dropped 4; count of bases not matched to a gene: 8. CDR3 length: 15 amino acids. Looked up from germline, CDR1 is MGHRA and CDR2 is YSYEKL. DNA of the CDR3: TGCGCCAGCAGCCCCCAGACAGGGGAAACCTATGGCTACACCTTC. It codes for CASSPQTGETYGYTF.